The 18 T cell receptor beta chains reported below all come from one sample, sequenced in a study of tumor and adjacent non-tumor tissue in lung cancer. No cell sorting was done before RNA was extracted from the tissue. Three rounds of nested PCR, following a modified ARM-PCR protocol, produced the TCRbeta library. TCRdb re-analysed the multiplex PCR reads in MiXCR, keeping a single row per CDR3 protein. Among roughly 140,000 distinct CDR3 sequences listed, around 67% were seen once. The sequenced sample was lung tumor tissue. The receptors originated from a man aged 60 to 69 with small cell lung cancer.

About this clonotype itself: Since a much larger clone is just one base distant, this may be a read error. The V and J genes are TRBV6-5 and TRBJ2-3, with a tentative D call TRBD2 (5 bases). CDR3 size: 14 residues. Germline CDR1 MNHEY, CDR2 SVGAGI. The CDR3: CASSYLPGMDRQYF. CDR3 nucleotide sequence: TGTGCCAGCAGTTACCTTCCGGGGATGGATAGGCAGTATTTT.

The chain couples TRBV28 to TRBJ2-1; D is unclear. The CDR3 is made up of 11 amino acids. Germline CDR1 reads MDHEN; CDR2 reads SYDVKM. V lost 10 bases and J 8 bases, leaving 12 bases between the germline ends. The CDR3 nucleotides read TGTGCCACCCTCCTTGACTATGAGCAGTTCTTC. Its translation is CATLLDYEQFF.

This clonotype was picked up one time. A read error may explain this, as a much larger clone is one base away. V gene TRBV6-1 combines with J gene TRBJ2-5; D ambiguous. The CDR3 sequence is 12 residues long. V shed 4 bases and J shed 7 bases, with 10 bases lying between them. The V gene's germline CDR1 is MNHNS and CDR2 SASEGT. CDR3 nucleotide sequence: TGTGCCAGCAGTGTAAGCAGTGGGACCCAGTACTTC. It yields the protein CASSVSSGTQYF.

This clonotype was detected ten times or more. J is TRBJ2-4 and V is TRBV6-1; 7 positions agree with TRBD2. CDR1 is MNHNS and CDR2 is SASEGT in the germline V gene. The CDR3 covers 13 residues. V was pared by 4 bases and J by 6 bases, with 3 bases of the junction left unmatched. The CDR3 coding sequence is TGTGCCAGCAGTGTTAGGGAGGGAAACATTCAGTACTTC. It translates to CASSVREGNIQYF.

This clonotype was seen more than once but under ten times. J is TRBJ2-7 and V is TRBV4-2, with D hard to call. Germline CDR1 and CDR2: LGHNA and YNFKEQ. This CDR3 has 13 residues. Trimming left V 1 base short and J 10 bases short, with 14 bases between. CDR3 DNA: TGTGCCAGCAGCCAAGGGAGATCCGAGCCTCAGTACTTC. It yields the protein CASSQGRSEPQYF.

Of note for this clonotype: Mismatch with germline at one junction end may stem from a read error. The rearrangement links TRBV11-2 to TRBJ2-3, with 10 bases identical to TRBD2. The length of the CDR3 is 16 residues. CDR1 is SGHAT, CDR2 FQNNGV, per germline. The CDR3 region has the DNA TGTTCCAGCAGCTTAGTGCGAGCGGGAGGGCCAAATACACAGTATTTT. Translation gives CSSSLVRAGGPNTQYF. The full variable domain, completed using reference TRBV11-2 and TRBJ2-3, is EAGVAQSPRYKIIEKRQSVAFWCNPISGHATLYWYQQILGQGPKLLIQFQNNGVVDDSQLPKDRFSAERLKGVDSTLKIQPAKLEDSAVYLCSSSLVRAGGPNTQYFGPGTRLTVL.

This clonotype has only a few counts. The junction does not match germline at one end; this may be a read error. The CDR3 protein is CASTPEVMNTEAFF. DNA for the CDR3: TGCGCCAGCACCCCGGAGGTGATGAACACTGAAGCTTTCTTT. This chain joins TRBV11-2 and TRBJ1-1; D is undetermined. The CDR3 runs 14 residues. Germline V gives CDR1 SGHAT, CDR2 FQNNGV.

This clonotype was recorded a few times. One end of the junction varies from germline; a read error may be responsible. The V gene is TRBV6-5, the J gene TRBJ1-5, with 12 bases matching TRBD1. With the DNA end fitting TRBJ2-3 better, the J assignment may be wrong. The CDR3 runs 15 residues. Germline loops: CDR1 MNHEY, CDR2 SVGAGI. CDR3 DNA sequence: TGTACCAGCAGGGGACAGGGGGCCAACAATCAGCCCCAGTATTTT. As protein: CTSRGQGANNQPQYF.

Many counts were recorded for this clonotype. The chain has TRBV12-3 or TRBV12-4 and TRBJ2-5; D remains ambiguous. The CDR3 spans 11 residues. V shed 5 bases and J shed 4 bases, with 5 bases lying between them. The CDR3 protein is CASSRTETQYF. Written as DNA, the CDR3 is TGTGCCAGCAGTCGTACAGAGACCCAGTACTTC.

This chain joins TRBV6-4 and TRBJ2-3, with D unresolved. V shed 5 bases and J shed 2 bases, with 14 bases lying between them. The CDR3 spans 15 residues. CDR1 MRHNA and CDR2 SNTAGT come from the germline V gene. Here the CDR3 reads CASSYLPGATDTQYF. The DNA of the CDR3 is TGTGCCAGCAGTTACCTCCCCGGAGCCACAGATACGCAGTATTTT.

With respect to this clonotype: This may stem from a read error, because a much larger clone lies one nucleotide away. This chain links TRBV29-1 with TRBJ2-7; 10 bases map to TRBD1. CDR1 and CDR2 from the germline V gene are SQVTM and ANQGSEA. CDR3 length: 16 residues. V trimming: 6 bases; J trimming: 2 bases; junction bases outside the gene matches: 13. The CDR3 DNA is TGCAGCGTAATCTCGGACCGGGACAGGGGACCCTACGAGCAGTACTTC. Its translation is CSVISDRDRGPYEQYF.

V usage is TRBV29-1 and J usage is TRBJ2-1; TRBD2 is a possible D gene (6 bases). Germline lookup yields CDR1 SQVTM and CDR2 ANQGSEA. CDR3 length: 16 amino acids. V lost 6 bases and J lost 3, with 21 bases in between. CDR3 sequence: CSVEAFVGGVYNEQFF. CDR3 nucleotides: TGCAGCGTGGAGGCATTTGTAGGAGGGGTCTACAATGAGCAGTTCTTC.

The sample holds a few counts of this clonotype. The chain is built from TRBV20-1 and TRBJ2-3; 9 positions match TRBD2. The length of the CDR3 is 14 residues. Trimming cost V 6 bases and J 6 bases; bases outside gene matches: 10. In germline, CDR1 is DFQATT, CDR2 SNEGSKA (reference sequence). CDR3 protein: CSALGREGRDTQYF. In DNA form, the CDR3 reads TGCAGTGCCCTCGGGCGGGAGGGCCGGGATACGCAGTATTTT.

This clonotype was found a few times. The CDR3 sequence: CATSDSGQYTGELFF. The CDR3 bases are TGTGCCACCAGTGATTCGGGACAGTACACCGGGGAGCTGTTTTTT. V is TRBV24-1 and J is TRBJ2-2; TRBD1 aligns across 7 bases. Germline loops: CDR1 KGHDR, CDR2 SFDVKD. The CDR3 totals 15 residues. With V trimmed by 2 bases and J by 3 bases, 2 bases remained unmatched.

The CDR3 DNA reads TGTGCCAGCAGTTTCCGGACAGGGAGCACCGGGGAGCTGTTTTTT. Amino acid sequence: CASSFRTGSTGELFF. The chain joins TRBV12-3 or TRBV12-4 to TRBJ2-2; 8 bases are shared with TRBD1. CDR3 length: 15 amino acids. Trimming cost V 3 bases and J 4 bases; bases outside gene matches: 4.

Concerning this clonotype: It may be a read error: a sequence one base away is much more abundant. This chain uses TRBV30 with TRBJ2-1, with 8 bases lining up with TRBD2. The trim removed 4 bases at V and 7 bases at J, leaving 15 bases unmatched. The CDR3 runs 16 residues. The germline gives CDR1 GTSNPN, CDR2 SVGIG (reference sequence). The DNA for the CDR3 is TGTGCCTGGACCATAGGGGAGCGGGAGTGCCAGAATGAGCAGTTCTTC. This translates into CAWTIGERECQNEQFF.

Of note for this clonotype: Mismatch with germline at one junction end may stem from a read error. The V call is TRBV12-3 or TRBV12-4, the J call TRBJ2-1; no firm D call. The CDR3 has 16 residues. CDR3 nucleotide sequence: TGTGCCAGCAGTTTAAAATTTATAAGCTGGAGCAATGAGCATTTCTTC. Translation: CASSLKFISWSNEHFF.

The chain combines TRBV20-1 with TRBJ2-7, with D perhaps matching TRBD1 (6 bases). The V and J ends lost 3 bases and 6 bases respectively, with 15 bases between them. Germline CDR1 is DFQATT and CDR2 is SNEGSKA (reference sequence). CDR3 length equals 13 residues. This CDR3 reads CSASCDRQIEQYF. The CDR3 nucleotides are TGCAGTGCTAGCTGCGACAGGCAGATCGAGCAGTACTTC.